This T cell receptor (beta chain) was recorded in a study of beta chain features in type 1 diabetes. Whole-study context: Across the samples, over 85 million sorted cells were examined in total.

Expressed TCRB transcripts were sequenced because the entire RNA isolate underwent reverse transcription. The table came from immunoSEQ multiplex PCR; TCRdb's copy has only in-frame clones and leaves some out. The sample has about 360,000 clones; over 9.5% are singletons. Trimming took 5 bases from V and 1 from J, leaving 11 bases between them. In germline, CDR1 is SGHTA, CDR2 FQGTGA. This CDR3 has 14 amino acids. Input material: naive CD4+ T cells from blood. This rearrangement joins TRBV7-3 to TRBJ1-1; a possible D gene is TRBD1 (6 bases). The sequence derives from a man aged 18-30 years in good health. For the CDR3, the DNA is TGTGCCAGCAGCGTACAGGGCCAGAACACTGAAGCTTTCTTT. Translation: CASSVQGQNTEAFF.